Following are 26 T cell receptor beta chains from one sample sequenced in a study of OX40 agonist ivuxolimab in advanced cancers. TCRdb's table, derived via immunoSEQ multiplex PCR, lists solely in-frame clones and lacks some. The table has about 110,000 clones, around nine tenths seen once; the top ten hold less than 0.3%. Specimen: CD4+ or CD8+ T cells sorted from blood, collected in a trial of the OX40 agonist ivuxolimab. These receptors originate from an adult with an advanced solid tumor such as melanoma, head and neck, liver or kidney cancer.

The chain combines TRBV7-2 with TRBJ1-1, with a weak D call TRBD1 (5 bases). Trimming removed 2 bases from V and 0 bases from J, with 7 bases in between. The CDR3 spans 14 residues. Germline CDR1 SGHTA, CDR2 FQGNSA. CDR3 sequence: CASSLSRVNTEAFF. The DNA of the CDR3 is TGTGCCAGCAGCTTAAGCAGGGTGAACACTGAAGCTTTCTTT.

In its sample, this clone was seen once. The J gene is TRBJ2-3, the V gene TRBV4-1; TRBD2 is a possible D gene (6 bases). This CDR3 is built from 13 residues. Trimming removed 5 bases at V and 10 bases at J, with 16 bases between. The V gene's germline CDR1 is MGHRA and CDR2 YSYEKL. Here the CDR3 DNA reads TGCGCCAGCAGCTATACCCCTAGCGATTCGCAGTATTTT. It yields the protein CASSYTPSDSQYF.

The chain joins TRBV7-2 to TRBJ1-5; 11 nucleotides match TRBD1. The CDR3 has 15 residues. With 5 bases clipped from V and 7 bases from J, the junction kept 7 bases outside the gene matches. Germline lookup yields CDR1 SGHTA and CDR2 FQGNSA. This chain's CDR3 is CASSRDRGKVQPQHF. In DNA, the CDR3 is TGTGCCAGCAGCCGGGACAGGGGGAAGGTCCAGCCCCAGCATTTT.

This rearrangement joins TRBV7-9 to TRBJ2-1; D tentatively fits TRBD1 or TRBD2 (5 bases each). Germline V lookup: CDR1 SEHNR, CDR2 FQNEAQ (reference sequence). The CDR3 is 12 residues long. Trimming cost V 6 bases and J 9 bases, with 12 bases left between them. In nucleotides, the CDR3 is TGTGCCAGCAGTCGGGACGGAAGTGAGCAGTTCTTC. Its translation: CASSRDGSEQFF. Full variable domain (outside the CDR3, taken from reference TRBV7-9 and TRBJ2-1): DTGVSQNPRHKITKRGQNVTFRCDPISEHNRLYWYRQTLGQGPEFLTYFQNEAQLEKSRLLSDRFSAERPKGSFSTLEIQRTEQGDSAMYLCASSRDGSEQFFGPGTRLTVL.

This chain uses TRBV27 with TRBJ2-6; no definite D call. The CDR3 contains 14 residues. The germline V and J ends were trimmed by 5 bases and 2 bases, with 7 bases remaining between them. CDR1 and CDR2 from the germline V gene are MNHEY and SMNVEV (reference sequence). CDR3 in amino acids: CASSIRAGANVLTF. The CDR3 region has the DNA TGTGCCAGCAGTATTAGGGCTGGGGCCAACGTCCTGACTTTC. Full variable domain (missing parts from reference TRBV27 and TRBJ2-6): EAQVTQNPRYLITVTGKKLTVTCSQNMNHEYMSWYRQDPGLGLRQIYYSMNVEVTDKGDVPEGYKVSRKEKRNFPLILESPSPNQTSLYFCASSIRAGANVLTFGAGSRLTVL.

V and J are TRBV6-5 and TRBJ2-1, with unresolved D. This CDR3 is 15 amino acids long. V was trimmed by 6 bases and J by 0 bases, leaving 12 bases between them. Germline lookup yields CDR1 MNHEY and CDR2 SVGAGI. The CDR3 is CASSVYLSSYNEQFF. The CDR3 DNA reads as TGTGCCAGCAGCGTATACCTGAGCTCCTACAATGAGCAGTTCTTC.

The chain employs TRBV5-1 and TRBJ2-7; D is undetermined. Between the trimmed V and J ends, which lost 0 bases and 3 bases, there was a span of 7 bases. The CDR3 is 13 residues long. Germline CDR1 is SGHRS and CDR2 is YFSETQ. The CDR3 here is CASSLDEHYEQYF. In nucleotides, the CDR3 is TGCGCCAGCAGCTTGGATGAACACTACGAGCAGTACTTC.

V and J are TRBV5-5 and TRBJ1-2; possible D gene TRBD1, 5 bases. The CDR3 sequence is 16 residues long. Germline V gene sequence: CDR1 SGHKS, CDR2 YYEKEE (reference sequence). V lost 4 bases, J lost 2 bases, and 18 bases lay in between. This CDR3 is CASSREGRAYNYGYTF. CDR3 nucleotides: TGTGCCAGCAGCCGAGAGGGCAGGGCATACAACTATGGCTACACCTTC.

The chain joins TRBV19 to TRBJ1-4; TRBD1 might be the D (6 bases). Trimming cost V 5 bases and J 6 bases, with 16 bases left between them. The CDR3 is 15 residues long. The germline V gene encodes CDR1 LNHDA and CDR2 SQIVND (reference sequence). As DNA, the CDR3 is TGTGCCAGTAGTCCCCGTTGGGGGGGCGATGAAAAACTGTTTTTT. Residues: CASSPRWGGDEKLFF.

The rearrangement links TRBV19 to TRBJ1-2, with D possibly TRBD1 on 5 matching bases. There are 13 residues in the CDR3. V gave up 7 bases and J gave up 6 bases, with 15 bases separating them. CDR1 LNHDA and CDR2 SQIVND come from the germline V gene (reference sequence). As DNA, the CDR3 is TGTGCCAGTAAGGGGAGGCGACACGATGGCTACACCTTC. Protein: CASKGRRHDGYTF.

V gene TRBV13 combines with J gene TRBJ2-1, with 9 bases matching TRBD2. Germline CDR1 PRHDT, CDR2 FYEKMQ (reference sequence). CDR3 size: 17 residues. Trimming took 2 bases from V and 3 from J; bases not matched to a gene: 8. CDR3 coding DNA: TGTGCCAGCAGCTTATCTCTAGCGGGAATTATCTACAATGAGCAGTTCTTC. Translated: CASSLSLAGIIYNEQFF.

The rearrangement joins TRBV6-5 to TRBJ2-7; D not certain. Trimming took off 8 bases at V and 7 bases at J, with 18 bases between the two ends. In germline, CDR1 is MNHEY, CDR2 SVGAGI. The CDR3 totals 13 residues. CDR3 bases: TGTGCCAGCGCGGCGGATTCTGGCCAGGAGCAGTACTTC. Amino acid sequence: CASAADSGQEQYF.

This clone has a single count. V usage is TRBV28 and J usage is TRBJ2-7, with TRBD1 matching 7 bases. V lost 5 bases and J lost 2; bases outside the gene matches: 6. CDR1 and CDR2 (germline): MDHEN, SYDVKM. The CDR3 is made up of 14 amino acids. The CDR3 DNA reads as TGTGCCAGCAGTCAAGGACAGGAGACCTACGAGCAGTACTTC. It translates to CASSQGQETYEQYF.

The rearrangement uses TRBV19 and TRBJ1-2; 10 bases are a match to TRBD1. With V trimmed by 0 bases and J by 4 bases, 8 bases remained unmatched. This CDR3 has 17 residues. Germline lookup yields CDR1 LNHDA and CDR2 SQIVND (reference sequence). In DNA, the CDR3 is TGTGCCAGTAGTATAGAGGTCCGGACAGGGGGGATCTATGGCTACACCTTC. Translated, it gives CASSIEVRTGGIYGYTF.

The genes are TRBV2 and TRBJ1-4, with D perhaps TRBD1 (5 bases). The CDR3 spans 15 residues. V lost 5 bases and J 4 bases, leaving 14 bases between the germline ends. Germline CDR1 SNHLY, CDR2 FYNNEI. The CDR3: CASSTMRGDNEKLFF. In nucleotides, the CDR3 is TGTGCCAGCAGTACAATGAGAGGGGATAATGAAAAACTGTTTTTT.

This chain uses TRBV7-9 with TRBJ2-7; 10 nucleotides align to TRBD1. Germline loops: CDR1 SEHNR, CDR2 FQNEAQ (reference sequence). This CDR3 has 15 residues. Trimming took 2 bases from V and 1 from J; bases not matched to a gene: 2. The CDR3 region has the DNA TGTGCCAGCAGCTTAATGGGACAGGGGTCCTACGAGCAGTACTTC. Amino acid sequence: CASSLMGQGSYEQYF.

The chain couples TRBV15 to TRBJ1-5, with a possible D match to TRBD1 (5 bases). Germline-derived CDR1 and CDR2 are LNHNV and YYDKDF (reference sequence). Between the trimmed V and J ends, which lost 5 bases and 2 bases, there was a span of 19 bases. This CDR3 has 17 amino acids. The CDR3 nucleotides read TGTGCCACCAGCTTGGGCACTTTTCGGGGGGGCAATCAGCCCCAGCATTTT. It specifies CATSLGTFRGGNQPQHF.

This clone showed up just once. The gene calls are TRBV9 and TRBJ2-1, with TRBD1 identical over 7 bases. This CDR3 contains 16 residues. After removal of 6 bases from V and 2 bases from J, the junction contained 11 bases not matched to a gene. Germline V gene sequence: CDR1 SGDLS, CDR2 YYNGEE. CDR3 nucleotides: TGTGCCAGCACCGGTCCCCGGGACAGCGCCTACAATGAGCAGTTCTTC. Protein sequence: CASTGPRDSAYNEQFF.

The chain carries TRBV29-1 and TRBJ2-7; TRBD1 is a possible D gene (6 bases). Per germline, CDR1 SQVTM and CDR2 ANQGSEA. The CDR3 covers 14 residues. The ends were cut back, 1 base at V and 3 bases at J, with 13 bases in the middle. The CDR3 loop reads CSVEVGQGIYEQYF. DNA for the CDR3: TGCAGCGTTGAAGTTGGGCAGGGGATCTACGAGCAGTACTTC.

The chain is built from TRBV7-2 and TRBJ1-4; unclear D gene. Germline assignment: CDR1 SGHTA and CDR2 FQGNSA. The CDR3 consists of 12 residues. CDR3 sequence reads: CATGVTYEKLFF. CDR3 sequence (DNA): TGTGCTACCGGGGTCACTTATGAAAAACTGTTTTTT.

This clone has only a few counts. CDR3 sequence: CASSRQGVYGYTF. The CDR3 DNA sequence: TGTGCCAGCAGTCGACAGGGGGTCTATGGCTACACCTTC. The chain is built from TRBV6-5 and TRBJ1-2; 9 bases match TRBD1. V was clipped by 5 bases and J by 4 bases; unmatched bases: 2. The CDR3 extends over 13 amino acids. Germline CDR1 MNHEY, CDR2 SVGAGI.

The CDR3 sequence is CSARGADLPYF. The DNA for the CDR3 is TGCAGTGCTAGAGGGGCGGACCTGCCGTATTTT. V and J are TRBV20-1 and TRBJ2-3, with D unclear. V was trimmed by 1 base and J by 14 bases, leaving 13 bases between them. The CDR3 is made up of 11 amino acids. CDR1 is DFQATT and CDR2 is SNEGSKA in the germline V gene (reference sequence).

A single count supports this clone. This CDR3 is CASSPPNGRGTDTQYF. In DNA, the CDR3 is TGTGCCAGCAGCCCCCCAAACGGGAGAGGCACAGATACGCAGTATTTT. The chain recombines TRBV7-2 with TRBJ2-3, with D perhaps matching TRBD2 (6 bases). The CDR3 spans 16 residues. V shed 5 bases and J shed 1 base, with 16 bases lying between them. Germline V lookup: CDR1 SGHTA, CDR2 FQGNSA. Using reference TRBV7-2 and TRBJ2-3 for the parts outside the CDR3, the full variable domain is GAGVSQSPSNKVTEKGKDVELRCDPISGHTALYWYRQSLGQGLEFLIYFQGNSAPDKSGLPSDRFSAERTGGSVSTLTIQRTQQEDSAVYLCASSPPNGRGTDTQYFGPGTRLTVL.

The rearrangement joins TRBV9 to TRBJ2-1; 9 bases agree with TRBD2. J lost 0 bases, V lost 5 bases, and 3 bases had no gene match. Germline lookup yields CDR1 SGDLS and CDR2 YYNGEE. This CDR3 has 15 amino acids. The DNA of the CDR3 is TGTGCCAGCAGTAAGACTAGCGGCTCCTACAATGAGCAGTTCTTC. Its translation: CASSKTSGSYNEQFF.

The V and J genes are TRBV7-9 and TRBJ1-4; 9 nucleotides match TRBD1. This CDR3 is 15 amino acids long. The germline V gene encodes CDR1 SEHNR and CDR2 FQNEAQ (reference sequence). J gave up 6 bases and V 5 bases, and 7 bases lay outside the gene matches. The CDR3 nucleotides read TGTGCCAGCAGCGAGATCCGGGACAGGGATGAAAAACTGTTTTTT. This encodes CASSEIRDRDEKLFF.

The genes are TRBV19 and TRBJ1-5; 7 bases map to TRBD1. Germline-derived CDR1 and CDR2 are LNHDA and SQIVND (reference sequence). Germline trimming cut 5 bases from V and 3 bases from J; bases unmatched to any gene: 7. CDR3 length: 15 residues. The CDR3 reads CASSPQGDHNQPQHF. For the CDR3, the DNA is TGTGCCAGTAGTCCTCAGGGGGACCACAATCAGCCCCAGCATTTT.